This section outlines one T cell receptor (beta chain) sequence together with its context. Trimming removed 5 bases from V and 0 bases from J, with 15 bases in between. The CDR3 covers 16 residues. Germline-derived CDR1 and CDR2 are SGHNT and YYREEE (reference sequence). Measured with immunoSEQ multiplex PCR; TCRdb has only the in-frame clones, and not every one. The data hold over 70,000 clones, with approximately 94% observed a single time. This entry is derived from a study of OX40 agonist ivuxolimab in advanced cancers. Study at large: Partial responses were achieved by three patients, of whom one had hepatocellular carcinoma and two had cutaneous melanoma.

The source of this sequence is an adult with an advanced solid tumor such as melanoma, head and neck, liver or kidney cancer. This specimen consisted of CD4+ or CD8+ T cells sorted from blood, obtained in a trial of the OX40 agonist ivuxolimab. This chain connects TRBV5-4 to TRBJ2-1; D possibly corresponds to TRBD2 (6 bases). CDR3 residues: CASRTDRGSSYNEQFF. As DNA, the CDR3 is TGTGCCAGCAGGACGGACCGGGGGAGCTCCTACAATGAGCAGTTCTTC.